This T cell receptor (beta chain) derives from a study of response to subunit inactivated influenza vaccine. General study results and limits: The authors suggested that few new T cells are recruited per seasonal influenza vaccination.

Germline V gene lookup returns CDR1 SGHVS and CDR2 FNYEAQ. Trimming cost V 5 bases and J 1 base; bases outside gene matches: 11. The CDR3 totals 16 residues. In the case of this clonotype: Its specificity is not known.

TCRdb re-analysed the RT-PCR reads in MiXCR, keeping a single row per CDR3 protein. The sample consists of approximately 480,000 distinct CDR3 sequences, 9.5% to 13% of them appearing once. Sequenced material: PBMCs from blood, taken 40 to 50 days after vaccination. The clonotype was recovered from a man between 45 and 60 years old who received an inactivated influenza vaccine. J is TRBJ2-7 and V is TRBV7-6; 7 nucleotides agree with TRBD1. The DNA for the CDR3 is TGTGCCAGCAGCCGTACCTCCGGGACAGAATCCTACGAGCAGTACTTC. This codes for CASSRTSGTESYEQYF.